What follows describes a single T cell receptor beta chain. Its antigen specificity is not known. No base qualities exist here, and no much larger clone lies one base off it. The library was made by the immunoSEQ multiplex PCR assay. Drawn from immuneACCESS, this table holds only the in-frame rearrangements with V and J called that TCRdb kept. Clones are partly lost; checked studies trace under half to an unresolved V gene and leave the rest unexplained. The sample records 76,000 or so clones, about 91% of which are singletons. The top ten constitute 0.2% to 0.25% of the sample. This sample was taken from a study of technical replicates of blood from a handful of donors (dated 2017 in TCRdb). The sequence was obtained from a human donor in good health. The sample consisted of T cells isolated from PBMCs.

CDR3 sequence: CASSSQGMQQYF. Here is the DNA: TGTGCCAGCAGTTCACAGGGTATGCAGCAGTACTTC. The sequence joins TRBV6-5 to TRBJ2-7; TRBD1 might be the D gene, on 6 matching bases. The germline V gene yields MNHEY for CDR1 and SVGAGI for CDR2. The CDR3, from cysteine to phenylalanine, totals 12 residues. Only CDR3 DNA is held: 36 bases, read in frame from base 1. V is reduced by 4 bases and J by 8 bases, leaving a spacing of 12 bases between them.